These 31 T cell receptor beta chains were sequenced from one sample in a study of control samples from healthy donors and cancer patients. The data were produced by immunoSEQ multiplex PCR, yet TCRdb's version contains in-frame clones alone and is incomplete. The table records 130,000 or so clones, approximately 91% of them present only once. Sequenced sample: blood. Receptor source: a man over 45 in good health.

This chain uses TRBV27 with TRBJ2-1; TRBD1 might be the D (5 bases). This CDR3 has 13 residues. Trimming removed 4 bases from V and 2 bases from J, with 6 bases in between. Germline CDR1 and CDR2: MNHEY and SMNVEV (reference sequence). CDR3 residues: CASSSGPYNEQFF. In DNA, the CDR3 is TGTGCCAGCAGTTCAGGGCCCTACAATGAGCAGTTCTTC.

This chain connects TRBV21-1 to TRBJ2-7; the table's TRBD1 call for D was not verified on the DNA. TRBV21-1 is tagged as a pseudogene. The CDR3 runs to 18 residues. The CDR3 is CASSKGTGQDPSSYEQYF. Written as DNA, the CDR3 is TGTGCCAGCAGCAAAGGGACGGGACAGGACCCTAGCTCCTACGAGCAGTACTTC.

This chain connects TRBV19 to TRBJ2-7; TRBD1 aligns across 8 bases. Germline CDR1 reads LNHDA; CDR2 reads SQIVND (reference sequence). The CDR3 runs 16 residues. Losses at the gene ends were 9 bases for V and 9 bases for J; bases not matched to a gene: 22. CDR3 nucleotides: TGTGCCAGCAAAAAAACACCGGGACAGGAATCCCCCCGGCAGTACTTC. This translates into CASKKTPGQESPRQYF.

The chain has TRBV29-1 and TRBJ1-1; 8 bases map to TRBD1. This CDR3 has 13 amino acids. CDR1 and CDR2 from the germline V gene are SQVTM and ANQGSEA. V lost 6 bases, J lost 0 bases, and 3 bases stayed unmatched. CDR3 amino acids: CSVAGQVNTEAFF. The CDR3 nucleotides are TGCAGCGTGGCGGGACAGGTGAACACTGAAGCTTTCTTT.

This chain joins TRBV7-9 and TRBJ1-1; D ambiguous. The CDR3 totals 15 residues. The germline V gene has CDR1 SEHNR and CDR2 FQNEAQ (reference sequence). V gave up 2 bases and J gave up 1 base, with 11 bases separating them. This CDR3 reads CASSLLSAENTEAFF. DNA of the CDR3: TGTGCCAGCAGCTTACTATCAGCGGAGAACACTGAAGCTTTCTTT.

The rearrangement joins TRBV4-1 to TRBJ1-1; D gene unclear. The CDR3 totals 14 residues. Trimming pared 2 bases from V and 1 base from J, leaving 8 bases between. Germline CDR1 reads MGHRA; CDR2 reads YSYEKL. CDR3 amino acids: CASSQLSENTEAFF. CDR3 nucleotide sequence: TGCGCCAGCAGCCAACTATCGGAGAACACTGAAGCTTTCTTT.

The chain carries TRBV27 and TRBJ2-3; 8 positions match TRBD1. Germline assignment: CDR1 MNHEY and CDR2 SMNVEV (reference sequence). This CDR3 has 16 amino acids. Trimming removed 3 bases from V and 1 base from J; junction bases left unmatched: 6. CDR3 sequence (DNA): TGTGCCAGCAGTTTCGCAGGGGGCTTTGGCACAGATACGCAGTATTTT. Amino acid sequence: CASSFAGGFGTDTQYF.

This clone was observed a single time. The V and J genes are TRBV4-1 and TRBJ1-2; a weak D match, TRBD1 (5 bases). The CDR3 is 13 amino acids. The V end was cut by 0 bases, the J end by 8 bases, with 10 bases between. CDR1 MGHRA and CDR2 YSYEKL come from the germline V gene. The CDR3 coding sequence is TGCGCCAGCAGCCAAGATTGGGGGGGAGGCTACACCTTC. Translation gives CASSQDWGGGYTF.

The V call is TRBV7-2, the J call TRBJ1-2; TRBD1 is a possible D gene (5 bases). This CDR3 spans 14 amino acids. V lost 1 base and J lost 8, with 14 bases in between. Per the germline V gene, CDR1 is SGHTA and CDR2 is FQGNSA. The CDR3 loop is CASSLGQGSGGYTF. CDR3 DNA sequence: TGTGCCAGCAGCTTAGGCCAGGGCAGCGGCGGCTACACCTTC.

The rearrangement uses TRBV21-1 and TRBJ1-2; TRBD1 is taken as the D call from the table, unchecked against the DNA. TRBV21-1 is a documented pseudogene. The CDR3 is made up of 14 amino acids. CDR3 amino acids: CASSQGQGVFGYTF. CDR3 nucleotide sequence: TGTGCCAGCAGTCAGGGACAGGGGGTGTTCGGCTACACCTTC.

The chain uses TRBV11-2 and TRBJ1-1; no clear D gene. CDR1 and CDR2 from the germline V gene are SGHAT and FQNNGV. Between the trimmed V and J ends, which lost 1 base and 3 bases, there was a span of 9 bases. CDR3 length: 14 amino acids. CDR3 sequence reads: CASSLAAGDTEAFF. The CDR3 DNA sequence: TGTGCCAGCAGCTTAGCGGCTGGGGACACTGAAGCTTTCTTT. Looking up the rest from reference TRBV11-2 and TRBJ1-1 gives the full variable domain: EAGVAQSPRYKIIEKRQSVAFWCNPISGHATLYWYQQILGQGPKLLIQFQNNGVVDDSQLPKDRFSAERLKGVDSTLKIQPAKLEDSAVYLCASSLAAGDTEAFFGQGTRLTVV.

This clone has a single count. The chain joins TRBV2 to TRBJ2-7; 8 bases align to TRBD2. The V gene's germline CDR1 is SNHLY and CDR2 FYNNEI. The CDR3 is made up of 12 amino acids. The junction had 1 base not matched to a gene; V was cut back by 8 bases and J by 1 base. CDR3 sequence reads: CASERGSYEQYF. The CDR3 DNA sequence: TGTGCCAGCGAGCGGGGGTCCTACGAGCAGTACTTC.

The rearrangement joins TRBV5-1 to TRBJ2-5, with no clear D. From germline, CDR1 is SGHRS and CDR2 YFSETQ. The CDR3 is 13 amino acids. Trimming removed 4 bases at V and 2 bases at J, with 9 bases between. The CDR3 bases are TGCGCCAGCAGCCCGACGCCGCAAGAGACCCAGTACTTC. Protein: CASSPTPQETQYF.

The V call is TRBV2, the J call TRBJ2-7; possible D gene TRBD1, 9 bases. CDR3 length: 14 amino acids. Germline CDR1 and CDR2: SNHLY and FYNNEI. V was shortened by 8 bases and J by 4 bases, with 18 bases between the two germline ends. The CDR3 nucleotides read TGTGCCAGCCGGGGGGGGACAGGGTGGTACGAGCAGTACTTC. This sequence encodes CASRGGTGWYEQYF.

The chain recombines TRBV5-4 with TRBJ2-7; 7 bases agree with TRBD1. In germline, CDR1 is SGHNT, CDR2 YYREEE (reference sequence). CDR3 length equals 14 residues. The junction had 8 bases not matched to a gene; V was cut back by 3 bases and J by 5 bases. The CDR3: CASSWAWDRDEQYF. In nucleotides, the CDR3 is TGTGCCAGCAGCTGGGCCTGGGACAGAGACGAGCAGTACTTC.

The chain employs TRBV12-3 or TRBV12-4 and TRBJ2-7; D is perhaps TRBD1 (5 bases). Trimming took 6 bases from V and 4 from J, leaving 13 bases between them. The CDR3 spans 13 residues. The CDR3: CASSRDRAYEQYF. The CDR3, as DNA: TGTGCCAGCAGCAGAGACAGAGCTTACGAGCAGTACTTC.

The chain joins TRBV7-2 to TRBJ2-1; 9 bases fit TRBD2. The CDR3 spans 16 residues. Germline V gives CDR1 SGHTA, CDR2 FQGNSA. V dropped 2 bases and J dropped 6; count of bases not matched to a gene: 8. The CDR3 here is CASSLSFSGGRNEQFF. The CDR3 DNA follows: TGTGCCAGCAGCTTAAGTTTTAGCGGGGGCCGCAATGAGCAGTTCTTC.

This clone appeared a single time. The rearrangement links TRBV5-6 to TRBJ1-5; a possible D gene is TRBD1 (5 bases). Germline V gives CDR1 SGHDT, CDR2 YYEEEE. CDR3 length equals 14 residues. V dropped 1 base and J dropped 6 bases, with 11 bases sitting between them. Here the CDR3 reads CASSLWGGSQPQHF. Written as DNA, the CDR3 is TGTGCCAGCAGCTTGTGGGGGGGGAGTCAGCCCCAGCATTTT. Full variable domain (missing parts from reference TRBV5-6 and TRBJ1-5): DAGVTQSPTHLIKTRGQQVTLRCSPKSGHDTVSWYQQALGQGPQFIFQYYEEEERQRGNFPDRFSGHQFPNYSSELNVNALLLGDSALYLCASSLWGGSQPQHFGDGTRLSIL.

This clone appeared a few times. The gene calls are TRBV7-2 and TRBJ1-1; D is ambiguous. CDR3 length: 13 amino acids. The V end lost 5 bases, the J end lost 4 bases, and 11 bases lay between the germline ends. The germline gives CDR1 SGHTA, CDR2 FQGNSA. CDR3 amino acids: CASSLPWGTEAFF. The CDR3 bases are TGTGCCAGCAGCCTACCGTGGGGCACTGAAGCTTTCTTT.

This chain joins TRBV5-6 and TRBJ1-5, with D maybe TRBD1 (5 bases). This CDR3 contains 15 residues. V was cut by 0 bases and J by 4 bases, with 11 bases left in between. Germline CDR1 is SGHDT and CDR2 is YYEEEE. The CDR3, as DNA: TGTGCCAGCAGCTTGGGTTCAGGGTTAAATCAGCCCCAGCATTTT. It codes for CASSLGSGLNQPQHF.

The rearrangement links TRBV6-1 to TRBJ2-7, with D tentatively TRBD1 (5 bases). Trimming cost V 1 base and J 3 bases, with 16 bases left between them. From germline, CDR1 is MNHNS and CDR2 SASEGT. There are 16 residues in the CDR3. CDR3 sequence: CASSEVEQGAYYEQYF. CDR3 bases: TGTGCCAGCAGTGAAGTCGAACAAGGGGCTTACTACGAGCAGTACTTC.

The rearrangement joins TRBV9 to TRBJ1-4, with D tentatively TRBD1 (6 bases). Germline V gene data show CDR1 as SGDLS and CDR2 as YYNGEE. Trimming took off 4 bases at V and 0 bases at J, with 13 bases between the two ends. The CDR3 totals 16 residues. The CDR3 here is CASSLGTISTNEKLFF. Written as DNA, the CDR3 is TGTGCCAGCAGCCTCGGGACAATTTCAACTAATGAAAAACTGTTTTTT. The whole variable domain, filled in from reference TRBV9 and TRBJ1-4, reads DSGVTQTPKHLITATGQRVTLRCSPRSGDLSVYWYQQSLDQGLQFLIQYYNGEERAKGNILERFSAQQFPDLHSELNLSSLELGDSALYFCASSLGTISTNEKLFFGSGTQLSVL.

The genes are TRBV2 and TRBJ2-1, with 7 bases aligning to TRBD1. Per germline, CDR1 SNHLY and CDR2 FYNNEI. CDR3 size: 13 residues. V dropped 5 bases and J dropped 13; count of bases not matched to a gene: 11. CDR3 sequence (DNA): TGTGCCAGCAGTATCATTACTCAGGGGGAACAGTTCTTC. Translating gives CASSIITQGEQFF.

The chain employs TRBV29-1 and TRBJ1-2; 7 positions match TRBD1. Trimming took 6 bases from V and 4 from J; bases not matched to a gene: 5. The CDR3 covers 12 residues. The V gene's germline CDR1 is SQVTM and CDR2 ANQGSEA. DNA of the CDR3: TGCAGCGTAGGGGACAGAACCTATGGCTACACCTTC. Its protein product is CSVGDRTYGYTF.

This clone was detected only a few times. This chain links TRBV2 with TRBJ1-2; possibly TRBD1 for D (6 bases). In germline, CDR1 is SNHLY, CDR2 FYNNEI. V was pared by 2 bases and J by 4 bases, with 20 bases between. The CDR3 loop spans 17 amino acids. CDR3 sequence reads: CASSERGGGGVGYGYTF. The CDR3 coding sequence is TGTGCCAGCAGTGAAAGGGGGGGCGGGGGCGTAGGCTATGGCTACACCTTC.

This clone was observed a single time. V usage is TRBV24-1 and J usage is TRBJ2-3; D might be TRBD1 (6 bases). The CDR3 is 15 amino acids. Germline V gene lookup returns CDR1 KGHDR and CDR2 SFDVKD. Trimming removed 5 bases from V and 2 bases from J, with 13 bases in between. The CDR3 loop is CATSGIQGYTDTQYF. The CDR3 coding sequence is TGTGCCACCAGTGGGATACAGGGATACACAGATACGCAGTATTTT.

This chain uses TRBV16 with TRBJ2-1, with a weak D call TRBD1 (5 bases). The CDR3 has 14 residues. V was trimmed by 1 base and J by 4 bases, leaving 8 bases between them. The germline V gene encodes CDR1 KGHSY and CDR2 FQNENV. The CDR3 DNA sequence: TGTGCCAGCAGCCAATTTACAGGTTACAATGAGCAGTTCTTC. As protein: CASSQFTGYNEQFF.

The chain combines TRBV29-1 with TRBJ2-1, with 8 positions matching TRBD2. CDR1 and CDR2 from the germline V gene are SQVTM and ANQGSEA. The CDR3 extends over 16 amino acids. Trimming cost V 0 bases and J 3 bases; bases outside gene matches: 7. In nucleotides, the CDR3 is TGCAGCGTTGAAGATCTAAAGGCGGGGGGCTACAATGAGCAGTTCTTC. It is translated as CSVEDLKAGGYNEQFF.

V usage is TRBV2 and J usage is TRBJ2-1, with D unclear. The V gene lost 9 bases and the J gene lost 10 bases, with 16 bases spanning the gap. The germline CDR1 and CDR2 sequences are SNHLY and FYNNEI. The CDR3 spans 12 residues. The chain's CDR3 is CASALDIGEQFF. The DNA for the CDR3 is TGTGCCAGTGCCCTTGACATCGGGGAGCAGTTCTTC.

This clone has only one observation. This rearrangement joins TRBV7-2 to TRBJ2-1; D is unresolved. CDR1 is SGHTA, CDR2 FQGNSA, per germline. This CDR3 contains 11 residues. Trimming cost V 2 bases and J 8 bases, with 4 bases left between them. The DNA of the CDR3 is TGTGCCAGCAGCTTAATCTATGAGCAGTTCTTC. It codes for CASSLIYEQFF.

The chain recombines TRBV9 with TRBJ2-1, with D possibly TRBD2 on 6 matching bases. The CDR3 consists of 14 residues. Trimming left V 3 bases short and J 11 bases short, with 18 bases between. Germline V gene lookup returns CDR1 SGDLS and CDR2 YYNGEE. This CDR3 is CASSDRDSSPKQFF. CDR3 sequence (DNA): TGTGCCAGCAGCGACCGGGACTCCTCACCGAAGCAGTTCTTC.